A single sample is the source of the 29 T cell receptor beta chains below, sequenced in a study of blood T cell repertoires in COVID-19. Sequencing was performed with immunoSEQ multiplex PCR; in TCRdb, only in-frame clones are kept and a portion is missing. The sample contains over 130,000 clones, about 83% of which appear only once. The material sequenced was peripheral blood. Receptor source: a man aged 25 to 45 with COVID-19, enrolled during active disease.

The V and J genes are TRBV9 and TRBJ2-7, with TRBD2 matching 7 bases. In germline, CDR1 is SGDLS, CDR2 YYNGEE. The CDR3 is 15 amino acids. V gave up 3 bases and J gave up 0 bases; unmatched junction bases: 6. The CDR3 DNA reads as TGTGCCAGCAGCGCCTCACTAGCGTCCTCCTACGAGCAGTACTTC. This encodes CASSASLASSYEQYF.

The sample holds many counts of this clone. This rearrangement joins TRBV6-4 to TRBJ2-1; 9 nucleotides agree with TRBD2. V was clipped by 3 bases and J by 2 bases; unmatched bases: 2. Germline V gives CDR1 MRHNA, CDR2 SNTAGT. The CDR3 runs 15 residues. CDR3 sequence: CASSETSGAYNEQFF. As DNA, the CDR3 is TGTGCCAGCAGTGAGACTAGCGGAGCCTACAATGAGCAGTTCTTC.

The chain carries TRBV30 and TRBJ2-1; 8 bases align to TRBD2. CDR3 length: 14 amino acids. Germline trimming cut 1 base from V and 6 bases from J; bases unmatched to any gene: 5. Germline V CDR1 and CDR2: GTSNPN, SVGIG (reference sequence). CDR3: CAWSGRREVNEQFF. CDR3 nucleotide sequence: TGTGCCTGGAGTGGTAGGCGGGAGGTCAATGAGCAGTTCTTC.

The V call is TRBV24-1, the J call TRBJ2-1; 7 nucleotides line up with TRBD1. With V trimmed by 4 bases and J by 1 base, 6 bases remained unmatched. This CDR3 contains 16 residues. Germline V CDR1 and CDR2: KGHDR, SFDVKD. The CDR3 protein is CATSDAGTESYNEQFF. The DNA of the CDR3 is TGTGCCACCAGTGACGCCGGGACAGAGTCCTACAATGAGCAGTTCTTC.

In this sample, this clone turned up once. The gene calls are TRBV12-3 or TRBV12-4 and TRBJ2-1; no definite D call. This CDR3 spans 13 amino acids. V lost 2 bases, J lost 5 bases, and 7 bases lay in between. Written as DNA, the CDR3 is TGTGCCAGCAGTTTACGCAGGAACAATGAGCAGTTCTTC. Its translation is CASSLRRNNEQFF.

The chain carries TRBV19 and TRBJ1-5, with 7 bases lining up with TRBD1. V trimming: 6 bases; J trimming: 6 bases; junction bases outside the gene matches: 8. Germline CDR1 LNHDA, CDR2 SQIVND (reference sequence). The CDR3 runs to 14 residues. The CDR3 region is CASRTGQGGQPQHF. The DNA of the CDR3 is TGTGCCAGTAGAACTGGGCAGGGGGGTCAGCCCCAGCATTTT.

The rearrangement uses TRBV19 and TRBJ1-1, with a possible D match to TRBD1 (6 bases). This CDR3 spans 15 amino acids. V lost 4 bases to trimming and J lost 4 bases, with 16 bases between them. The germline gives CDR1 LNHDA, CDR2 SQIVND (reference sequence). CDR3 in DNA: TGTGCCAGTAGTAGTAGACAGGCCAGCGGCACTGAAGCTTTCTTT. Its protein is CASSSRQASGTEAFF.

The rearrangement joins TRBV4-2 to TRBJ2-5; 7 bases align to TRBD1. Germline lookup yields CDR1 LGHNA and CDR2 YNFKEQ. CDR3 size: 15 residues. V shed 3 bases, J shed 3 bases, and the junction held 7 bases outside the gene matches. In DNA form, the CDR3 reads TGTGCCAGCAGCCAGACAGGGAGTAGGGAAGAGACCCAGTACTTC. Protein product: CASSQTGSREETQYF.

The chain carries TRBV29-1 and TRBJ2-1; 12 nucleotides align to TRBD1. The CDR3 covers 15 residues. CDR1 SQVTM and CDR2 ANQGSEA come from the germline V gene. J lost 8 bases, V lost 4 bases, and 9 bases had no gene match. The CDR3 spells CSVAGGTGGLYEQFF. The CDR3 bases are TGCAGCGTTGCAGGGGGGACAGGGGGCTTGTATGAGCAGTTCTTC.

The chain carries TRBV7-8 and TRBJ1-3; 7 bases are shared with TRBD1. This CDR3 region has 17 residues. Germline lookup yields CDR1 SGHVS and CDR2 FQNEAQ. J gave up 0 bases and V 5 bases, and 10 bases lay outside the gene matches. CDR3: CASSRGGTVNSGNTIYF. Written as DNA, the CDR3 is TGTGCCAGCAGCCGAGGGGGGACAGTAAACTCTGGAAACACCATATATTTT.

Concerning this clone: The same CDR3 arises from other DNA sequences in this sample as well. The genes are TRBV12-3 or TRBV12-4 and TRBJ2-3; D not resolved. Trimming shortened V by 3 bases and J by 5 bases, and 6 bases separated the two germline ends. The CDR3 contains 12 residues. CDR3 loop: CASSFSGDTQYF. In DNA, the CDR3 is TGTGCCAGCAGTTTCTCAGGAGATACGCAGTATTTT.

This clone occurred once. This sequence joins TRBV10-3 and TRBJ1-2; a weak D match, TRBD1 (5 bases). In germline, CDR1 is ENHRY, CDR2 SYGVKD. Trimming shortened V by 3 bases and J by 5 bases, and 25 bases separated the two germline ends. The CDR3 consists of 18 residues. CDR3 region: CAISDPSVEGPAEYGYTF. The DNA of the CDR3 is TGTGCCATCAGTGACCCGAGTGTGGAGGGGCCGGCGGAATATGGCTACACCTTC.

The CDR3 DNA follows: TGTGCCAGCAGCCGGTCGAGGCGCTCCTACGAGCAGTACTTC. Its protein product is CASSRSRRSYEQYF. The chain is built from TRBV28 and TRBJ2-7; D is uncertain. The germline V and J ends were trimmed by 6 bases and 0 bases, with 12 bases remaining between them. Germline-derived CDR1 and CDR2 are MDHEN and SYDVKM. The CDR3 covers 14 residues.

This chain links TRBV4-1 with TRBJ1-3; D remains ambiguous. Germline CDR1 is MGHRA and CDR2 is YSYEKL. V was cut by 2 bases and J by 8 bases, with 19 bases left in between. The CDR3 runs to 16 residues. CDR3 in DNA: TGCGCCAGCAGCCAAACCTTCTTGCGGGGTGAGGACACCATATATTTT. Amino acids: CASSQTFLRGEDTIYF.

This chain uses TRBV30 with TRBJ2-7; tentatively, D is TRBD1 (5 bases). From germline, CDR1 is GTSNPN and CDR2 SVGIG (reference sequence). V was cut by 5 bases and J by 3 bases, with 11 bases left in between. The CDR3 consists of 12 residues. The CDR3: CAWGRELYEQYF. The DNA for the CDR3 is TGTGCCTGGGGCAGGGAACTCTACGAGCAGTACTTC.

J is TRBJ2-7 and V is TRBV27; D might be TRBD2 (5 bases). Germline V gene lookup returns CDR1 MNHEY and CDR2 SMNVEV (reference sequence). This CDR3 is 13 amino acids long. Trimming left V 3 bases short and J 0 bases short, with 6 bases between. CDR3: CASSFRDSYEQYF. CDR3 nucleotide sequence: TGTGCCAGCAGTTTCCGGGACTCCTACGAGCAGTACTTC.

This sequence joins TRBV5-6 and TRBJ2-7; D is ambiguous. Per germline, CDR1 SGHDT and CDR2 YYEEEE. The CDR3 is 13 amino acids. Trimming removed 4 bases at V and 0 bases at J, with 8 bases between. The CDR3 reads CASSPKSSYEQYF. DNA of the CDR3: TGTGCCAGCAGCCCTAAGAGCTCCTACGAGCAGTACTTC. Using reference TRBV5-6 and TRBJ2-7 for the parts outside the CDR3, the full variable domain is DAGVTQSPTHLIKTRGQQVTLRCSPKSGHDTVSWYQQALGQGPQFIFQYYEEEERQRGNFPDRFSGHQFPNYSSELNVNALLLGDSALYLCASSPKSSYEQYFGPGTRLTVT.

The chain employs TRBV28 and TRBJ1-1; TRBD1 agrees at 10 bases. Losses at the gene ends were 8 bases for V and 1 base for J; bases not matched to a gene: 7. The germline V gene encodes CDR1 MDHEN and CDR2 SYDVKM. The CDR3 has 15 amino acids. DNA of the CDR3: TGTGCCAGCCGGGACAGGGGCGCTTGGAACACTGAAGCTTTCTTT. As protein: CASRDRGAWNTEAFF.

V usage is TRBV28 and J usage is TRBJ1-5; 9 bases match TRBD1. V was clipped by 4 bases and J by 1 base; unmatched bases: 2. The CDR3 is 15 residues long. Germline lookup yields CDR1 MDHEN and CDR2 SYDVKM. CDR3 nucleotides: TGTGCCAGCAGTTGGGACAGGGTGAGCAATCAGCCCCAGCATTTT. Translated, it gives CASSWDRVSNQPQHF.

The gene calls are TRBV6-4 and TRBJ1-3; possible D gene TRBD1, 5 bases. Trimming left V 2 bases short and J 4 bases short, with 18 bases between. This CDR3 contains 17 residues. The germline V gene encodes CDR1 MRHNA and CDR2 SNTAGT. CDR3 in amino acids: CASSDPRGGARGNTIYF. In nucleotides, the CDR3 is TGTGCCAGCAGTGACCCGAGGGGCGGGGCTCGCGGAAACACCATATATTTT.

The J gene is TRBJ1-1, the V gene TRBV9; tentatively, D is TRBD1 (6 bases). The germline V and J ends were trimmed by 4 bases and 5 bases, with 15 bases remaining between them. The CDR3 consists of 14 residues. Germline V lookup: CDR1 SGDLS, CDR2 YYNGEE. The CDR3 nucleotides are TGTGCCAGCAGCCCTTCGCCGAGGGGGACTGAAGCTTTCTTT. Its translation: CASSPSPRGTEAFF.

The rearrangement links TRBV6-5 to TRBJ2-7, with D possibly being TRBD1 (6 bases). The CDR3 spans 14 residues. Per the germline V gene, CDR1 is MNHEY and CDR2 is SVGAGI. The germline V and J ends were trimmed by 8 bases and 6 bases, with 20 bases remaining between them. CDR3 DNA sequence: TGTGCCAGCCAAAACAGGGCCGAGGTCGCCGAGCAGTACTTC. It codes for CASQNRAEVAEQYF.

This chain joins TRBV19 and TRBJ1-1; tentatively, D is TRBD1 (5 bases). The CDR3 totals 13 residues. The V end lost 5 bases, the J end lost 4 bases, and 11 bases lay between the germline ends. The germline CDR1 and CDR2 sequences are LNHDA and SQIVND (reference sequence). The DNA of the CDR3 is TGTGCCAGTAGTTTGGGGGGTGGCACTGAAGCTTTCTTT. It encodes CASSLGGGTEAFF.

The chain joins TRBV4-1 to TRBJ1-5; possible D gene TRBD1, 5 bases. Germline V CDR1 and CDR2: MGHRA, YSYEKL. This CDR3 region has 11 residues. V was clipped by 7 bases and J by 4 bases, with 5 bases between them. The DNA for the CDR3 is TGCGCCAGCAAGGGGAATCAGCCCCAGCATTTT. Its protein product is CASKGNQPQHF.

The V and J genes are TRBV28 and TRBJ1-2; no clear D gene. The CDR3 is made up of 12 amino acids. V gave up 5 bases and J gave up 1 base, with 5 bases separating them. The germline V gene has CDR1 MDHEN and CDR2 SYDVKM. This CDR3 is CASSLNNYGYTF. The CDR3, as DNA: TGTGCCAGCAGTCTAAATAACTATGGCTACACCTTC.

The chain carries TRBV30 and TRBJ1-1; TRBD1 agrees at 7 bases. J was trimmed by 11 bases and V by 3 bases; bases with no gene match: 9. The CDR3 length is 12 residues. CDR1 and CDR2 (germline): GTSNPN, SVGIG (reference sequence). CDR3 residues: CAWSKGALVAFF. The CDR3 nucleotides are TGTGCCTGGAGCAAGGGGGCGTTGGTTGCTTTCTTT.

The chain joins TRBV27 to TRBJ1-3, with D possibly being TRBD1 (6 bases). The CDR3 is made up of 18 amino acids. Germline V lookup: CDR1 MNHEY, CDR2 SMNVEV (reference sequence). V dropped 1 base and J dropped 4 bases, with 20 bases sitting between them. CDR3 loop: CASSLYPLGGAGGNTIYF. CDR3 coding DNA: TGTGCCAGCAGTTTATACCCTCTAGGGGGGGCAGGAGGAAACACCATATATTTT.

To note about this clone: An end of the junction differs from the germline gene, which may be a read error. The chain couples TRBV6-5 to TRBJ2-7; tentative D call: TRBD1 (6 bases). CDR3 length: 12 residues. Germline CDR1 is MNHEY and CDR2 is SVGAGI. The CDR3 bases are TGTGCCAGCAGTTACTCGGACAGCAACAGGAACTTC. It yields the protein CASSYSDSNRNF.

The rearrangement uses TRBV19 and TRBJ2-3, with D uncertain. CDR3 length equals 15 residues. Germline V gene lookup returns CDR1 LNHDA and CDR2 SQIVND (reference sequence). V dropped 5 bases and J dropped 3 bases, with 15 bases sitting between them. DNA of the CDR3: TGTGCCAGTAGTCATACCCGTCCCGGGACAGATACGCAGTATTTT. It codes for CASSHTRPGTDTQYF.